Listed below are T cell receptor beta chains from one sample, sequenced in a study of T-cell memory formation after mild COVID-19. A single record per CDR3 protein comes from TCRdb applying MiXCR to the 5' RACE reads. The sample carries 500,000 to 600,000 distinct CDR3 sequences, over 15% recorded once. Source material: PBMCs or a T cell subset sorted from them (not recorded which). These receptors were obtained from an adult woman who had mild COVID-19 (a few samples of this study predate the infection). Cell type and time point are not known. CDR3s include the opening cysteine and the closing phenylalanine or tryptophan. D genes are given only for firm matches. Clone sizes are given selectively: once, few, many, or a class where the clone is expanded.

TRBD1 | TRBJ2-2 | TRBV7-9 | few | 16 | TGTGCCAGCAGCCCCAGACAGGGGCGGGTCACCGGGGAGCTGTTTTTT | CASSPRQGRVTGELFF
. | TRBJ1-2 | TRBV14 | few | 14 | TGTGCCAGCAGCCGAGGGAGCCAGAACTATGGCTACACCTTC | CASSRGSQNYGYTF
. | TRBJ1-6 | TRBV12-3/TRBV12-4 | few | 14 | TGTGCCAGCAGTCGGCTGGTTTATAATTCACCCCTCCACTTT | CASSRLVYNSPLHF
. | TRBJ1-4 | TRBV5-6 | . | 15 | TGTGCCAGCAGCTCTCCAACGAGGGGTGGCGAAAAACTGTTTTTT | CASSSPTRGGEKLFF
TRBD2 | TRBJ2-4 | TRBV20-1 | many | 15 | TGCAGTGCTAGTTCTAGCGGGGGAGCCAAAAACATTCAGTACTTC | CSASSSGGAKNIQYF
. | TRBJ1-2 | TRBV30 | . | 12 | TGTGCCTGGAAGTTTGAGGGCGACGGCTACACCTTC | CAWKFEGDGYTF
. | TRBJ2-4 | TRBV5-1 | few | 15 | TGCGCCAGCAGCTTGGTCTCAGGATCCAAAAACATTCAGTACTTC | CASSLVSGSKNIQYF
TRBD2 | TRBJ2-7 | TRBV14 | . | 17 | TGTGCCAGCAGCCATCAAAGAGGACTAGCGGGTATCTACGAGCAGTACTTC | CASSHQRGLAGIYEQYF
. | TRBJ1-6 | TRBV5-4 | few | 15 | TGTGCCAGCAGCCCCTGGGACCGTGGACCTTTGCCCCTCCACTTT | CASSPWDRGPLPLHF
TRBD1 | TRBJ1-4 | TRBV27 | . | 16 | TGTGCCAGCAGTTTTCCTTACAGGGGGCGCGATGAAAAACTGTTTTTT | CASSFPYRGRDEKLFF
. | TRBJ2-7 | TRBV24-1 | . | 13 | TGTGCCACCAGTGATCCGGTTTCCTACGAGCAGTACTTC | CATSDPVSYEQYF
TRBD1 | TRBJ2-1 | TRBV7-6 | few | 15 | TGTGCCAGCAGGGCCGGGACAGGACCCTACAATGAGCAGTTCTTC | CASRAGTGPYNEQFF
TRBD1 | TRBJ2-5 | TRBV29-1 | . | 14 | TGCAGCCTCGAGGGACAGGGGGCCGGGGAGACCCAGTACTTC | CSLEGQGAGETQYF
TRBD1 | TRBJ2-3 | TRBV6-6 | . | 15 | TGTGCCAGCAGCCCTGGCGGGCAGGGGGCAGATACGCAGTATTTT | CASSPGGQGADTQYF
TRBD1 | TRBJ1-1 | TRBV2 | . | 16 | TGTGCCAGCAGTGTGGGTTGGCCAGGGGGCTGGACTGAAGCTTTCTTT | CASSVGWPGGWTEAFF
. | TRBJ2-3 | TRBV4-3 | many | 17 | TGCGCCAGCAGCCAGGCGCGAGGGCGGGCTAGCACAGATACGCAGTATTTT | CASSQARGRASTDTQYF
. | TRBJ1-5 | TRBV5-1 | few | 13 | TGCGCCAGCAGCTTAGAACCCGCCCAGCCCCAGCATTTT | CASSLEPAQPQHF
. | TRBJ2-7 | TRBV2 | . | 13 | TGTGCCAGCAGTGGGCAGGGTGAGCGCGAGCAGTACTTC | CASSGQGEREQYF
. | TRBJ2-3 | TRBV7-3 | . | 13 | TGTGCCAGCAGCCGCGGGCCAGCAGATACGCAGTATTTT | CASSRGPADTQYF
TRBD1 | TRBJ2-7 | TRBV5-1 | many | 15 | TGCGCCAGCAGCCCCGGACAGGGTCCTACCTACGAGCAGTACTTC | CASSPGQGPTYEQYF
TRBD2 | TRBJ2-3 | TRBV20-1 | many | 15 | TGCAGTGCTAGAGAATCTAGCGGGGGCACAGATACGCAGTATTTT | CSARESSGGTDTQYF
. | TRBJ2-5 | TRBV7-2 | . | 14 | TGTGCCAGCAGCTTAGCGTTTGCCCAAGAGACCCAGTACTTC | CASSLAFAQETQYF
TRBD1 | TRBJ2-1 | TRBV11-2 | . | 11 | TGTGCCAGTACACAGGGGCTGGAGCAGTTCTTC | CASTQGLEQFF
. | TRBJ2-7 | TRBV7-2 | . | 15 | TGTGCCAGCAGCTCCCGACGGGAGTTAACCTACGAGCAGTACTTC | CASSSRRELTYEQYF
TRBD1 | TRBJ2-5 | TRBV20-1 | . | 11 | TGCAGTGCTAGAGATGGGGACAGCCACTACTTC | CSARDGDSHYF
TRBD2 | TRBJ2-1 | TRBV19 | few | 18 | TGTGCCAGTAGCTTCATCTGGACTAGCGGGAGAGGGGGCACTGAGCAGTTCTTC | CASSFIWTSGRGGTEQFF
. | TRBJ2-4 | TRBV5-5 | few | 15 | TGTGCCAGCAGCCCGGGACTTCTAGCCAAAAACATTCAGTACTTC | CASSPGLLAKNIQYF
. | TRBJ1-2 | TRBV6-5 | . | 17 | TGTGCCAGCAGCCCACCGACGGAGGGAAACACTAACTATGGCTACACCTTC | CASSPPTEGNTNYGYTF
TRBD1 | TRBJ2-7 | TRBV12-3/TRBV12-4 | . | 15 | TGTGCCAGCAGTTTATCCGGGACAGGGGTCCACGAGCAGTACTTC | CASSLSGTGVHEQYF
TRBD2 | TRBJ2-7 | TRBV7-2 | . | 14 | TGTGCCAGCAGCTCCGGACTAGCGCCCGGCGAGCAGTACTTC | CASSSGLAPGEQYF
. | TRBJ2-7 | TRBV7-3 | . | 13 | TGTGCCAGCAGTCGCACTAGTGACGACGAGCAGTACTTC | CASSRTSDDEQYF
TRBD1 | TRBJ2-7 | TRBV30 | few | 12 | TGTGCCTGGGGGACAGGCGCCTACGAGCAGTACTTC | CAWGTGAYEQYF
. | TRBJ1-1 | TRBV29-1 | few | 14 | TGCAGCGTTGCCCTGCCAGGGGCAAACACTGAAGCTTTCTTT | CSVALPGANTEAFF
TRBD1 | TRBJ1-1 | TRBV29-1 | . | 11 | TGCAGCGTTGGAGGGGACAGTGAAGCTTTCTTT | CSVGGDSEAFF
. | TRBJ2-5 | TRBV19 | few | 15 | TGTGCCAGTTCCCTCGGTCCCCCCGTGCAAGAGACCCAGTACTTC | CASSLGPPVQETQYF
. | TRBJ1-2 | TRBV30 | . | 15 | TGTGCCTGGGCAGAGGGAGTTCGGCCGAACTATGGCTACACCTTC | CAWAEGVRPNYGYTF
TRBD2 | TRBJ2-7 | TRBV7-6 | few | 15 | TGTGCCAGCAGCTTAGGCCTAGCGGCGCCCCGCGAGCAGTACTTC | CASSLGLAAPREQYF